Listed below are T cell receptor beta chains from one sample, sequenced in a study of T cell repertoires in cytomegalovirus infection. MiXCR was run by TCRdb on the reads, yielding one entry per CDR3 protein. The repertoire includes around 280,000 distinct CDR3 sequences, roughly 13% of them detected once, and around 8.7% sits in the top ten. Sequenced input: PBMCs. Receptors originate from a human donor in good health (CMV status not recorded). Some clones in this sample may be carry-over from other donors' samples. The CDR3 runs from the conserved cysteine through the conserved F or W. D genes are given only for firm matches. Some rows have no size entry. The others give once, few or many, or a class for an expanded clone.

d_call	v_call	j_call	clone_size	cdr3_aa	cdr3_nt
-	TRBV5-6	TRBJ2-1	-	CASSSGQLEFF	TGTGCCAGCAGCTCCGGACAGTTAGAGTTCTTC
-	TRBV6-6	TRBJ1-5	few	CASSRQRDQPQHF	TGTGCCAGCAGCCGACAGAGGGATCAGCCCCAGCATTTT
-	TRBV12-3/TRBV12-4	TRBJ1-5	many	CASRDGRGDQPQHF	TGTGCCAGCAGGGATGGGCGGGGAGATCAGCCCCAGCATTTT
-	TRBV12-3/TRBV12-4	TRBJ2-1	-	CASSSRDRPYEQFF	TGTGCCAGCAGTTCCCGGGACCGACCTTATGAGCAGTTCTTC
-	TRBV20-1	TRBJ1-5	few	CSARLGNSNQPQHF	TGCAGTGCCCGATTGGGGAATAGCAATCAGCCCCAGCATTTT
TRBD1	TRBV5-1	TRBJ2-2	few	CASSRQGLDTGELFF	TGCGCCAGCAGCCGACAGGGGTTGGACACCGGGGAGCTGTTTTTT
TRBD1	TRBV10-3	TRBJ2-3	few	CAIRGPGTGTDTQYF	TGTGCCATCAGAGGCCCCGGGACAGGCACAGATACGCAGTATTTT
-	TRBV6-2/TRBV6-3	TRBJ2-2	few	CASNPTNTGELFF	TGTGCCAGCAACCCTACAAACACCGGGGAGCTGTTTTTT
TRBD1	TRBV19	TRBJ2-2	-	CASSDQGVPYAGELFF	TGTGCCAGTAGTGATCAGGGGGTCCCCTACGCCGGGGAGCTGTTTTTT
TRBD1	TRBV7-8	TRBJ1-5	many	CASSPRGTDSNQPQHF	TGTGCCAGCAGCCCGAGGGGGACAGATAGCAATCAGCCCCAGCATTTT
-	TRBV27	TRBJ2-1	-	CASSPGFVFEQFF	TGTGCCAGCAGCCCAGGGTTCGTCTTCGAGCAGTTCTTC
TRBD2	TRBV15	TRBJ2-1	few	CATSRDRGGGNEQFF	TGTGCCACCAGCAGAGATCGCGGGGGAGGGAATGAGCAGTTCTTC
-	TRBV7-9	TRBJ2-3	few	CASSPGQSTDTQYF	TGTGCCAGCAGCCCAGGGCAGAGCACAGATACGCAGTATTTT
-	TRBV7-6	TRBJ2-7	many	CASSLAGGLGNEQYF	TGTGCCAGCAGCTTAGCGGGGGGGCTTGGTAACGAGCAGTACTTC
TRBD1	TRBV7-2	TRBJ1-1	many	CASSFSGQGEAFF	TGTGCCAGCAGCTTTTCCGGACAGGGAGAAGCTTTCTTT
-	TRBV5-1	TRBJ2-3	many	CASSLERGGKDTQYF	TGCGCCAGCAGCTTGGAGAGAGGCGGTAAGGATACGCAGTATTTT
TRBD1	TRBV20-1	TRBJ1-2	few	CSAPSGTGGKHYGYTF	TGCAGTGCCCCTTCCGGGACAGGGGGCAAACACTATGGCTACACCTTC
-	TRBV7-2	TRBJ2-3	many	CASSSLPGTDTQYF	TGTGCCAGCAGCTCACTCCCCGGCACAGATACGCAGTATTTT
TRBD2	TRBV6-1	TRBJ2-3	many	CASKSSGGGPDTQYF	TGTGCCAGCAAGTCTAGCGGGGGTGGCCCAGATACGCAGTATTTT
-	TRBV25-1	TRBJ1-5	-	CASRADSVNQPQHF	TGTGCCAGCAGGGCAGACAGCGTCAATCAGCCCCAGCATTTT
-	TRBV5-4	TRBJ2-1	-	CASSQLSGPYNEPFF	TGTGCCAGCAGCCAATTGAGCGGTCCTTACAATGAGCCGTTCTTC
TRBD1	TRBV4-3	TRBJ1-1	many	CASSRQGGDTEAFF	TGCGCCAGCAGCCGACAGGGAGGGGACACTGAAGCTTTCTTT
-	TRBV6-1	TRBJ1-2	few	CASSSTRTGNYGYTF	TGTGCCAGCAGTTCAACCCGGACGGGGAACTATGGCTACACCTTC
TRBD1	TRBV2	TRBJ1-6	few	CASSARGQGNSPLHF	TGTGCCAGCAGTGCCCGTGGACAGGGGAATTCACCCCTCCACTTT
TRBD2	TRBV7-6	TRBJ2-2	many	CASSSGLAGGYTGELFF	TGTGCCAGCAGCTCCGGGCTCGCGGGGGGGTACACCGGGGAGCTGTTTTTT
TRBD1	TRBV9	TRBJ2-1	few	CASSLPDRVGSGEQFF	TGTGCCAGCAGCCTGCCCGACAGGGTGGGCTCGGGTGAGCAGTTCTTC
-	TRBV7-2	TRBJ2-7	many	CASSPILGTYEQYF	TGTGCCAGCAGCCCGATCTTAGGGACCTACGAGCAGTACTTC
-	TRBV6-1	TRBJ2-1	many	CASRPRDLQRNEQFF	TGTGCCAGCAGGCCCCGGGACCTTCAGCGGAATGAGCAGTTCTTC
TRBD2	TRBV20-1	TRBJ2-5	few	CSARNGASGTETQYF	TGCAGTGCTAGGAATGGGGCTAGCGGAACGGAGACCCAGTACTTC
-	TRBV6-4	TRBJ2-3	few	CASSDYLNTQYF	TGTGCCAGCAGTGACTATCTAAATACGCAGTATTTT
TRBD1	TRBV7-3	TRBJ2-3	many	CASSLTGQGRDTQYF	TGTGCCAGCAGCTTAACGGGACAGGGTAGGGATACGCAGTATTTT
-	TRBV20-1	TRBJ2-7	many	CSARSRGPYEQYF	TGCAGTGCTAGGAGCCGGGGCCCCTACGAGCAGTACTTC
TRBD2	TRBV4-1	TRBJ2-1	few	CASSQEGGPYYNEQFF	TGTGCCAGCAGCCAAGAGGGAGGGCCATACTACAATGAGCAGTTCTTC
-	TRBV19	TRBJ1-1	-	CASSPIFRNTEAFF	TGTGCCAGTAGCCCTATTTTCAGAAACACTGAAGCTTTCTTT
-	TRBV7-2	TRBJ2-1	many	CASSLVGTSYNEQFF	TGTGCCAGCAGCTTAGTAGGGACAAGCTACAATGAGCAGTTCTTC
-	TRBV5-1	TRBJ2-3	few	CASSLTPGVGDTQYF	TGCGCCAGCAGCCTAACACCAGGGGTGGGAGATACGCAGTATTTT
TRBD1	TRBV24-1	TRBJ2-7	few	CATSDDRVYEQYF	TGTGCCACCAGTGATGACAGGGTTTACGAGCAGTACTTC
-	TRBV7-2	TRBJ2-7	-	CASSLAMGTYEQYF	TGTGCCAGCAGCTTAGCGATGGGGACCTACGAGCAGTACTTC
TRBD1	TRBV7-9	TRBJ2-7	once	CASSPQTGNEQYF	TGTGCCAGCAGCCCTCAGACAGGGAATGAGCAGTACTTC
TRBD2	TRBV28	TRBJ2-7	-	CASSSRRLAGGEQYF	TGTGCCAGCAGTTCCCGCAGGCTAGCGGGCGGGGAGCAGTACTTC
-	TRBV4-1	TRBJ2-7	-	CASSQEGGLYEQYF	TGCGCCAGCAGCCAAGAAGGGGGACTCTACGAGCAGTACTTC
-	TRBV2	TRBJ2-5	few	CASQNVGTQYF	TGTGCCAGCCAAAACGTTGGGACCCAGTACTTC
-	TRBV28	TRBJ1-4	few	CASSLGARQGGEKLFF	TGTGCCAGCAGTTTGGGAGCGAGGCAGGGTGGTGAAAAACTGTTTTTT
-	TRBV6-1	TRBJ2-3	-	CASTLDNTDTQYF	TGTGCCAGCACTTTGGACAACACAGATACGCAGTATTTT